This T cell receptor (beta chain) was captured by sequencing in a study of neurological immune-mediated disorders. A single record per CDR3 protein comes from TCRdb applying MiXCR to the 5' RACE reads. The profile shows around 61,000 distinct CDR3 sequences, around 5% of them singletons. Losses at the gene ends were 7 bases for V and 8 bases for J; bases not matched to a gene: 8. The CDR3 contains 14 residues. Germline CDR1 LNHDA, CDR2 SQIVND (reference sequence). This TCR was sampled from a human donor with multiple sclerosis. The donor label of this sample is uncertain. Sequencing used PBMCs. The chain has TRBV19 and TRBJ1-4, with 9 bases lining up with TRBD1. The CDR3 nucleotides are TGTGCCAGTAAGGGTACGGGACAGGGCGAAAAACTGTTTTTT. It translates to CASKGTGQGEKLFF.